This entry describes one T cell receptor (beta chain). Its specificity is not known. Possible read error: a much larger clone is one base away. The library came from three nested PCR rounds adapted from ARM-PCR protocols. TCRdb re-called the multiplex PCR reads through MiXCR, storing one row per CDR3 protein. Altogether 85,000 to 100,000 distinct CDR3 sequences are present, 67% being singletons, with the ten largest covering about 16%. CDR3 length: 13 residues. With 4 bases removed from V and 4 bases from J, the gap between germline ends came to 14 bases. Germline values: CDR1 DFQATT, CDR2 SNEGSKA (reference sequence). No cell sorting was done before RNA was extracted from the tissue. Newly diagnosed lung cancer patients had thoracic surgery in China, August–late 2014, without prior chemotherapy. This specimen belongs to a study of tumor and adjacent non-tumor tissue in lung cancer. Study-level points and caveats: Normal lung showed higher cumulative top 100 clone frequency than tumor. Tumor tissue had significantly higher TCR diversity than normal lung.

The clonotype was recovered from a man between 60 and 70 years old with non-small cell lung cancer. What was sequenced was lung tumor tissue. This chain uses TRBV20-1 with TRBJ2-7; the D gene could be TRBD1 or TRBD2 (5 bases each). The CDR3 nucleotides read TGCAGTGCTATCTCTAGCCGGACATACGAGCAGTACTTC. It specifies CSAISSRTYEQYF.